This TCR beta chain appears in the sequencing data of a study of blood T cell repertoires in COVID-19. The overall study: Whether acute or convalescent, the COVID-19 samples came from the United States, Italy and Spain. PBMCs, B-cell-depleted T cells, or T cells were the source of the cDNA or gDNA that made up the material.

Germline CDR1 MNHEY, CDR2 SVGAGI. V was pared by 3 bases and J by 2 bases, with 12 bases between. CDR3 size: 15 residues. Methods used by the authors: The authors estimated nucleated cell counts from reference gene primer amplification. Only in-frame clones appear in the TCRdb table, and some are missing; sequencing was by immunoSEQ multiplex PCR. V and J calls and clone size are given by that table; D and trimming were obtained from the DNA. This sample has 150,000 to 200,000 clones, with around 90% found just once. Specimen: peripheral blood. This clonotype was obtained from a man aged 40-50 years with acute or convalescent COVID-19. The V gene is TRBV6-5, the J gene TRBJ2-3; D is perhaps TRBD2 (6 bases). CDR3 in DNA: TGTGCCAGCAGTTATAACTGGGACTCCACAGATACGCAGTATTTT. Translated, it gives CASSYNWDSTDTQYF.